This passage covers 20 T cell receptor beta chains from one sample sequenced in a study of T cells in Graves' hyperthyroidism and ophthalmopathy. RNA transcripts yielded amplified TCR beta CDR3 regions. TCR CDR3 underwent first-round RT-PCR with the HTBI primer set. TCRdb itself ran the multiplex PCR reads through MiXCR, one entry per CDR3 protein. The repertoire holds about 110,000 distinct CDR3 sequences, with approximately 15% as singletons. The source material was blood. The source of these receptors is a woman between 50 and 59 years old with Graves' hyperthyroidism.

This clonotype was counted at least ten times. The rearrangement uses TRBV7-6 and TRBJ2-1; perhaps TRBD2 as D (5 bases). Germline CDR1 is SGHVS and CDR2 is FNYEAQ. The CDR3 spans 16 residues. V lost 4 bases and J 0 bases, leaving 13 bases between the germline ends. The CDR3 region has the DNA TGTGCCAGCAGCTCTAGCAGCCAGAGCTCCTACAATGAGCAGTTCTTC. This translates into CASSSSSQSSYNEQFF.

Ten or more counts support this clonotype. The rearrangement joins TRBV12-3 or TRBV12-4 to TRBJ2-5; either TRBD1 or TRBD2 may fit D (6 bases each). Trimming shortened V by 5 bases and J by 4 bases, and 14 bases separated the two germline ends. The CDR3 has 14 residues. The CDR3 sequence is CASSLEGGAETQYF. The CDR3 DNA reads TGTGCCAGCAGTCTCGAGGGGGGAGCAGAGACCCAGTACTTC.

This clonotype was seen many times. The V call is TRBV20-1, the J call TRBJ2-2; D is perhaps TRBD1 or TRBD2 (5 bases each). The CDR3 runs to 15 residues. V lost 4 bases to trimming and J lost 1 base, with 13 bases between them. CDR1 is DFQATT, CDR2 SNEGSKA, per germline (reference sequence). In nucleotides, the CDR3 is TGCAGTGCTAAGGGGAGCGGAAAGAACACCGGGGAGCTGTTTTTT. It is translated as CSAKGSGKNTGELFF.

This chain connects TRBV5-1 to TRBJ2-2; D gene ambiguous. The CDR3 is 13 amino acids. Germline CDR1 and CDR2: SGHRS and YFSETQ. Trimming removed 2 bases at V and 5 bases at J, with 7 bases between. CDR3 sequence reads: CASSFRETGELFF. The CDR3 DNA is TGCGCCAGCAGCTTTCGTGAAACCGGGGAGCTGTTTTTT.

This clonotype was detected many times. As DNA, the CDR3 is TGCAGTGCCAGAGCCGACTACGAGCAGTACGTC. It is translated as CSARADYEQYV. This chain uses TRBV20-1 with TRBJ2-7; D remains unclear. Germline CDR1 and CDR2: DFQATT and SNEGSKA (reference sequence). The CDR3 contains 11 residues.

This clonotype was observed many times. This chain connects TRBV20-1 to TRBJ2-7, with 9 bases lining up with TRBD2. J lost 3 bases, V lost 3 bases, and 3 bases had no gene match. The CDR3 consists of 13 residues. Germline CDR1 DFQATT, CDR2 SNEGSKA (reference sequence). DNA of the CDR3: TGCAGTGCTAGCTCTAGCGGGATCTACGAGCAGTACTTC. Its translation is CSASSSGIYEQYF.

There are a few counts of this clonotype. V and J are TRBV10-2 and TRBJ2-2; D unclear. The CDR3 length is 12 residues. In germline, CDR1 is WSHSY, CDR2 SAAADI. V gave up 7 bases and J gave up 3 bases, with 6 bases separating them. The CDR3 here is CASKMYTGELFF. The DNA for the CDR3 is TGCGCCAGCAAAATGTACACCGGGGAGCTGTTTTTT.

In this sample, this clonotype turned up many times. V and J are TRBV30 and TRBJ1-5, with a weak D call TRBD1 (6 bases). CDR1 and CDR2 (germline): GTSNPN, SVGIG (reference sequence). V dropped 2 bases and J dropped 4 bases, with 12 bases sitting between them. The CDR3 sequence is 14 residues long. This CDR3 reads CAWSLGRGNQPQHF. The CDR3 nucleotides are TGTGCCTGGAGTTTGGGGAGGGGGAATCAGCCCCAGCATTTT.

This clonotype was counted many times. This chain connects TRBV30 to TRBJ2-7, with a tentative D call TRBD1 (6 bases). V was trimmed by 2 bases and J by 3 bases, leaving 11 bases between them. This CDR3 has 13 amino acids. Germline CDR1 reads GTSNPN; CDR2 reads SVGIG (reference sequence). The DNA for the CDR3 is TGTGCCTGGAGTAAGGGACAAGACTACGAGCAGTACTTC. Protein sequence: CAWSKGQDYEQYF.

This clonotype has a count of ten or more. The CDR3 sequence is CSAIEGTDTQYF. DNA for the CDR3: TGCAGTGCTATCGAAGGCACAGATACGCAGTATTTT. The chain joins TRBV20-1 to TRBJ2-3; D is unclear. The V end was cut by 4 bases, the J end by 1 base, with 6 bases between. The CDR3 runs to 12 residues. Germline lookup yields CDR1 DFQATT and CDR2 SNEGSKA (reference sequence).

The table lists this clonotype with many counts. The chain recombines TRBV20-1 with TRBJ2-1, with unresolved D. The CDR3 extends over 15 amino acids. V lost 0 bases and J 2 bases, leaving 11 bases between the germline ends. Germline CDR1 reads DFQATT; CDR2 reads SNEGSKA (reference sequence). The CDR3 coding sequence is TGCAGTGCTAGAGATCGTTTTATGCCCTACAATGAGCAGTTCTTC. It codes for CSARDRFMPYNEQFF.

This clonotype was observed many times. The chain carries TRBV20-1 and TRBJ1-2; D is unresolved. This CDR3 region has 11 residues. Germline V gives CDR1 DFQATT, CDR2 SNEGSKA (reference sequence). The ends were cut back, 1 base at V and 7 bases at J, with 7 bases in the middle. CDR3 nucleotide sequence: TGCAGTGCTAGAGTGGAGGGTGGCTACACCTTC. It yields the protein CSARVEGGYTF.

This clonotype was recorded at least ten times. DNA for the CDR3: TGTGCCAGCAGCCCGGGGGGCACGCGTAGTGAAAAACTGTTTTTT. It translates to CASSPGGTRSEKLFF. This chain joins TRBV28 and TRBJ1-4; D might be TRBD1 (6 bases). The V end lost 6 bases, the J end lost 7 bases, and 18 bases lay between the germline ends. The CDR3 has 15 amino acids. CDR1 is MDHEN, CDR2 SYDVKM, per germline.

This clonotype has ten or more counts. The chain uses TRBV28 and TRBJ1-2; D unclear. The germline V gene has CDR1 MDHEN and CDR2 SYDVKM. The V gene lost 4 bases and the J gene lost 8 bases, with 20 bases spanning the gap. The CDR3 totals 15 residues. In DNA, the CDR3 is TGTGCCAGCAGTTCTCCCGGGCCGACCGGCGGGGGCTACACCTTC. Translated, it gives CASSSPGPTGGGYTF.

This clonotype was detected ten times or more. The chain carries TRBV10-3 and TRBJ2-3, with D possibly being TRBD1 (5 bases). Germline-derived CDR1 and CDR2 are ENHRY and SYGVKD. V was trimmed by 3 bases and J by 2 bases, leaving 12 bases between them. The CDR3 length is 15 residues. CDR3 loop: CAISEVGQNTDTQYF. The CDR3 coding sequence is TGTGCCATCAGTGAAGTGGGGCAGAACACAGATACGCAGTATTTT.

This clonotype was picked up many times. The chain couples TRBV9 to TRBJ1-2, with TRBD1 matching 8 bases. The CDR3 runs 17 residues. Germline CDR1 SGDLS, CDR2 YYNGEE. With V trimmed by 3 bases and J by 4 bases, 14 bases remained unmatched. CDR3 amino acids: CASSGGQGAERTYGYTF. For the CDR3, the DNA is TGTGCCAGCAGCGGTGGACAGGGAGCCGAGAGGACCTATGGCTACACCTTC.

This clonotype was recorded many times. This sequence joins TRBV3-1 and TRBJ1-4, with 8 bases matching TRBD1. Germline V lookup: CDR1 LGHDT, CDR2 YNNKEL (reference sequence). V shed 1 base, J shed 8 bases, and the junction held 6 bases outside the gene matches. The CDR3 loop spans 15 amino acids. CDR3 DNA sequence: TGTGCCAGCAGCCAAGCCGACAGGGGCGGCGAAAAACTGTTTTTT. Translation gives CASSQADRGGEKLFF.

This clonotype appeared many times. The genes are TRBV18 and TRBJ2-5, with D unclear. From germline, CDR1 is KGHSH and CDR2 LQKENI. V shed 3 bases and J shed 4 bases, with 12 bases lying between them. This CDR3 has 14 amino acids. This CDR3 is CASSPRLDRETQYF. CDR3 nucleotides: TGTGCCAGCTCACCTCGGCTAGACCGAGAGACCCAGTACTTC.

The CDR3 coding sequence is TGCAGTGCTAGCCGGGGGAGTGAGACCCAGTACTTC. Residues: CSASRGSETQYF. J is TRBJ2-5 and V is TRBV20-1; a weak D match, TRBD2 (6 bases). The V and J ends lost 3 bases and 5 bases respectively, with 10 bases between them. Germline V gene lookup returns CDR1 DFQATT and CDR2 SNEGSKA (reference sequence). The CDR3 sequence is 12 residues long.

This clonotype was observed at least ten times. This chain links TRBV5-6 with TRBJ1-1; D not certain. Per the germline V gene, CDR1 is SGHDT and CDR2 is YYEEEE. Trimming removed 0 bases at V and 0 bases at J, with 6 bases between. The CDR3 is made up of 14 amino acids. CDR3: CASSLDWVNTEAFF. CDR3 coding DNA: TGTGCCAGCAGCTTGGACTGGGTGAACACTGAAGCTTTCTTT. The full variable domain, with the rest looked up from reference TRBV5-6 and TRBJ1-1, is DAGVTQSPTHLIKTRGQQVTLRCSPKSGHDTVSWYQQALGQGPQFIFQYYEEEERQRGNFPDRFSGHQFPNYSSELNVNALLLGDSALYLCASSLDWVNTEAFFGQGTRLTVV.